This T cell receptor (beta chain) was sequenced during a study of blood T cell repertoires in COVID-19. Study in general: Samples taken during acute and convalescent COVID-19 were collected in the United States, Italy and Spain. The cDNA or gDNA used as material had been derived from T cells, B-cell-depleted T cells, or PBMCs.

In germline, CDR1 is LNHDA, CDR2 SQIVND (reference sequence). After removal of 5 bases from V and 5 bases from J, the junction contained 2 bases not matched to a gene. The CDR3 is 14 amino acids. In the original workflow: Reference gene primers were amplified, and this amplification served to estimate nucleated cell counts. Only in-frame clones appear in the TCRdb table, and some are missing; sequencing was by immunoSEQ multiplex PCR. For V, J and clone size, that table is used; D and trimming come from the DNA. The repertoire consists of a few hundred thousand clones, with more than 70% occurring once and the leading ten covering roughly 1.6%.

The source of this sequence is a woman in her fifties or sixties with acute or convalescent COVID-19. The chain uses TRBV19 and TRBJ2-2; 10 nucleotides match TRBD1. The sample consisted of peripheral blood. The CDR3 is CASSWDRGTGELFF. In DNA, the CDR3 is TGTGCCAGTAGTTGGGACAGGGGTACCGGGGAGCTGTTTTTT.